This T cell receptor beta chain was documented in a study of tumor and adjacent non-tumor tissue in lung cancer. Findings and limits, study-wide: Tumor tissue had significantly higher TCR diversity than normal lung.

The library came from three nested PCR rounds adapted from ARM-PCR protocols. TCRdb itself ran the multiplex PCR reads through MiXCR, one entry per CDR3 protein. The sample consists of 78,000 or so distinct CDR3 sequences, over 75% of them appearing once. This sample's RNA came from whole unsorted tissue. By its share, this clonotype is medium-sized. The antigen is unknown. CDR3 size: 14 residues. J lost 5 bases, V lost 6 bases, and 5 bases had no gene match. The chain employs TRBV12-3 or TRBV12-4 and TRBJ2-5; 11 bases line up with TRBD2. This clonotype originated in a woman aged 50 to 60 with non-small cell lung cancer. Material: lung tumor tissue. The CDR3, as DNA: TGTGCCAGCAGCCGACTAGCGGGATCTGAGACCCAGTACTTC. Translation: CASSRLAGSETQYF.